This paragraph covers one T cell receptor beta chain sequence. This record belongs to a study of blood T cell repertoires in COVID-19. Study information: The United States, Italy and Spain provided the acute and convalescent COVID-19 samples. Sources were T cells, B-cell-depleted T cells, or PBMCs; the material itself was cDNA or gDNA.

Per germline, CDR1 MNHEY and CDR2 SMNVEV (reference sequence). Losses at the gene ends were 5 bases for V and 8 bases for J; bases not matched to a gene: 11. CDR3 length: 14 amino acids. Original handling: Scientists estimated how many nucleated cells there were by amplifying reference gene primers. Method: immunoSEQ multiplex PCR; TCRdb's copy keeps in-frame clones and lacks some. V and J calls and clone size follow that table, whereas D and trimming were derived from the DNA. The table shows approximately 470,000 clones, with roughly 88% occurring only once. Sequenced sample: peripheral blood. The chain recombines TRBV27 with TRBJ1-2; 7 bases map to TRBD1. The origin of this receptor is a human donor in a cohort sampled during active COVID-19. The CDR3 sequence: CASSPDRVVYGYTF. The CDR3 bases are TGTGCCAGCAGTCCTGACAGGGTGGTTTACGGCTACACCTTC.